The T cell receptor beta chain described here comes from a study of OX40 agonist ivuxolimab in advanced cancers. Deletions cut 0 bases from V and 0 bases from J, with 10 bases between. The length of the CDR3 is 16 residues. Germline assignment: CDR1 MRHNA and CDR2 SNTAGT. The repertoire was sequenced with immunoSEQ multiplex PCR; TCRdb's copy has only in-frame clones and lacks some. This sample has about 79,000 clones, with roughly 94% found just once. Sample: CD4+ or CD8+ T cells sorted from blood, taken in a trial of the OX40 agonist ivuxolimab. The receptor's source is an adult with an advanced solid tumor such as melanoma, head and neck, liver or kidney cancer. The chain combines TRBV6-4 with TRBJ2-3; D is undetermined. CDR3 residues: CASSDSTTASTDTQYF. The CDR3 DNA sequence: TGTGCCAGCAGTGACTCGACAACCGCTAGCACAGATACGCAGTATTTT.